One and the same sample provided the 32 T cell receptor beta chains below, sequenced in a study of tumor-infiltrating lymphocytes in primary liver carcinoma. Production of TCR beta cDNA used around 0.45 ug total RNA together with a constant-region primer. Slightly modified ARM-PCR, run as three nested multiplex PCR rounds, produced the TCR beta libraries. Rounds one and two of PCR, each of about 10 cycles, were primed with TRBV1-TRBV30 forward primers and a C-beta reverse primer. Each CDR3 protein is one row after TCRdb ran MiXCR on the multiplex PCR reads. The table includes tens of thousands of distinct CDR3 sequences, roughly three quarters detected once. Each 20-30 mg portion of unsorted bulk tissue served as the source for co-extraction of RNA and DNA. What was sequenced was liver tumor tissue from sampling region 5. Documented subset: tumor region T5, tumor centre. The source of these receptors is a woman in her twenties or thirties with primary liver carcinoma and hepatitis B virus infection.

The chain recombines TRBV4-3 with TRBJ2-1, with D possibly TRBD1 on 5 matching bases. The CDR3 contains 15 residues. CDR1 is LGHNA and CDR2 is YSLEER in the germline V gene. V was cut by 1 base and J by 11 bases, with 18 bases left in between. CDR3: CASSQAAGQGYKQFF. As DNA, the CDR3 is TGCGCCAGCAGCCAAGCAGCAGGGCAAGGCTATAAGCAGTTCTTC.

This clonotype has a handful of counts. The germline gene is not matched at one end of the junction; a read error may be the cause. The rearrangement links TRBV12-3 or TRBV12-4 to TRBJ1-3; D gene unclear. The CDR3 covers 12 residues. The chain's CDR3 is CASTLRRDAIYF. The CDR3 nucleotides read TGTGCCAGCACTTTAAGGAGGGATGCCATATATTTT.

The chain combines TRBV6-5 with TRBJ2-2; D is perhaps TRBD1 (6 bases). This CDR3 spans 18 amino acids. Germline-derived CDR1 and CDR2 are MNHEY and SVGAGI. V was clipped by 0 bases and J by 5 bases, with 19 bases between them. The CDR3 region is CASSYSSSATGQTGELFF. For the CDR3, the DNA is TGTGCCAGCAGTTACTCGAGCAGCGCCACAGGGCAGACCGGGGAGCTGTTTTTT.

Worth noting for this clonotype: Because the CDR3 is missing its conserved closing phenylalanine or tryptophan, this is likely a read error. The V gene is TRBV5-1, the J gene TRBJ2-2; maybe TRBD1 (6 bases). This CDR3 comprises 17 residues. The V gene's germline CDR1 is SGHRS and CDR2 YFSETQ. CDR3 amino acids: CASNLGHRDKNTGELFL. CDR3 nucleotide sequence: TGCGCCAGCAACTTGGGGCACAGGGACAAGAACACCGGGGAGCTGTTTCTT.

Worth noting for this clonotype: A much larger clone differs from this one at a single base, so this may be a read error. V and J are TRBV11-2 and TRBJ2-3; 10 nucleotides line up with TRBD2. Germline V gene lookup returns CDR1 SGHAT and CDR2 FQNNGV. The CDR3 has 16 amino acids. The CDR3 here is CANSLEGLAWADTQYF. CDR3 nucleotide sequence: TGTGCCAACAGCTTAGAGGGACTAGCGTGGGCAGATACGCAGTATTTT.

The gene calls are TRBV11-2 and TRBJ1-2; D is possibly TRBD1 (6 bases). V was clipped by 9 bases and J by 5 bases, with 22 bases between them. The CDR3 totals 15 residues. Germline CDR1 and CDR2: SGHAT and FQNNGV. The CDR3 DNA follows: TGTGCCAGAAGCCGCGGGGGGCGCGGGGATTATGGCTACACCTTC. This sequence encodes CARSRGGRGDYGYTF.

On this clonotype itself: A much larger clone lies one base from this, so it may be a read error. The chain joins TRBV20-1 to TRBJ2-5; 8 bases are shared with TRBD2. V shed 3 bases and J 5 bases; nucleotides not matched to a gene: 11. The CDR3 totals 15 residues. Per germline, CDR1 DFQATT and CDR2 SNEGSKA (reference sequence). The CDR3 sequence is CSARKRDSGTETQYF. The CDR3 DNA follows: TGCAGTGCTAGGAAGCGGGATAGCGGGACGGAGACCCAGTACTTC.

V gene TRBV11-3 combines with J gene TRBJ2-7; D not resolved. The CDR3 runs to 15 residues. CDR1 and CDR2 from the germline V gene are SGHNT and YENEEA. The germline V and J ends were trimmed by 6 bases and 2 bases, with 17 bases remaining between them. CDR3 sequence reads: CASSLRPGETYEQYF. The CDR3, as DNA: TGTGCCAGCAGTTTACGCCCAGGTGAGACCTACGAGCAGTACTTC.

As concerns this clonotype: This may stem from a read error, because a much larger clone lies one nucleotide away. This rearrangement joins TRBV14 to TRBJ1-2; D uncertain. CDR3 length equals 13 residues. Germline V gene sequence: CDR1 SGHDN, CDR2 FVKESK. The CDR3 sequence: CTSSHPQPGDYTF. Written as DNA, the CDR3 is TGTACCAGCAGCCATCCCCAGCCGGGTGACTACACCTTC. Complete variable domain (other parts from reference TRBV14 and TRBJ1-2): EAGVTQFPSHSVIEKGQTVTLRCDPISGHDNLYWYRRVMGKEIKFLLHFVKESKQDESGMPNNRFLAERTGGTYSTLKVQPAELEDSGVYFCTSSHPQPGDYTFGSGTRLTVV.

The chain employs TRBV6-1 and TRBJ1-5, with D possibly being TRBD1 (5 bases). Germline lookup yields CDR1 MNHNS and CDR2 SASEGT. This CDR3 is 14 amino acids long. CDR3 sequence: CVSMDGGRNQPQHF. CDR3 in DNA: TGTGTCAGTATGGACGGGGGACGCAATCAGCCCCAGCATTTT.

By proportion, this clonotype is medium-sized. The chain joins TRBV29-1 to TRBJ2-7; D not certain. CDR1 SQVTM and CDR2 ANQGSEA come from the germline V gene. This CDR3 contains 14 residues. With 4 bases removed from V and 2 bases from J, the gap between germline ends came to 15 bases. The CDR3 sequence is CSVVLSSPPYEQYF. The CDR3 nucleotides are TGCAGCGTTGTATTATCCAGCCCTCCCTACGAGCAGTACTTC.

The chain recombines TRBV11-2 with TRBJ1-3, with 8 bases that match TRBD1. This CDR3 is built from 19 residues. V lost 4 bases to trimming and J lost 0 bases; unmatched junction nucleotides: 14. Germline V gene data show CDR1 as SGHAT and CDR2 as FQNNGV. Here the CDR3 reads CASSSPEQGGLASGNTIYF. The CDR3 DNA sequence: TGTGCCAGCAGCTCACCGGAACAGGGGGGACTCGCCTCTGGAAACACCATATATTTT.

In its sample, this clonotype was seen a few times. Germline and junction disagree at one end, which may indicate a read error. The chain uses TRBV5-5 and TRBJ2-7, with D possibly being TRBD1 (6 bases). The CDR3 is 16 residues long. Per germline, CDR1 SGHKS and CDR2 YYEKEE (reference sequence). The CDR3 spells CVSSTTYRQVSYEQYF. The CDR3 DNA reads TGTGTCAGCAGTACTACCTACCGACAGGTTTCCTACGAGCAGTACTTC.

The chain recombines TRBV4-1 with TRBJ2-2, with D possibly being TRBD1 (6 bases). This CDR3 contains 15 residues. Germline V gene sequence: CDR1 MGHRA, CDR2 YSYEKL. DNA for the CDR3: TGCGCAACCAGCCAAGATCCAGGGGTGACCGGGGAGCTGTTTTTT. This encodes CATSQDPGVTGELFF.

Worth noting for this clonotype: The junction departs from the called germline gene at one end, perhaps through a read error. The V call is TRBV11-2, the J call TRBJ2-1; TRBD2 agrees at 9 bases. This CDR3 has 21 amino acids. Germline V gene lookup returns CDR1 SGHAT and CDR2 FQNNGV. The CDR3 protein is CTSSLEQVARREGGLYNEQFF. In nucleotides, the CDR3 is TGTACCAGCAGCTTAGAACAGGTGGCGAGGCGGGAGGGGGGGCTCTACAATGAGCAGTTCTTC.

A word on this clonotype: One junction end does not reproduce the germline sequence, and a read error may be involved. This chain connects TRBV4-3 to TRBJ2-7, with TRBD2 matching over 7 bases. The CDR3 length is 18 residues. In germline, CDR1 is LGHNA, CDR2 YSLEER. The CDR3 nucleotides read TGCACCAGCAGCCAAGCTATGACGGGGGGTCACATTAGCTATGAGCAGTACTTC. This gives the protein CTSSQAMTGGHISYEQYF.

Regarding this clonotype: The junction and the germline gene differ at one end; a read error may be behind it. The chain employs TRBV29-1 and TRBJ2-1; TRBD2 matches 7 bases. The CDR3 totals 12 residues. Per the germline V gene, CDR1 is SQVTM and CDR2 is ANQGSEA. In nucleotides, the CDR3 is TGCAGCGCCCTAAGGGACTACAATGAGCGGCCCTTC. This gives the protein CSALRDYNERPF.

This clonotype has a single count. This rearrangement joins TRBV10-3 to TRBJ1-2, with a possible D match to TRBD1 (5 bases). Germline-derived CDR1 and CDR2 are ENHRY and SYGVKD. Trimming removed 3 bases from V and 3 bases from J, with 14 bases in between. The CDR3 loop spans 15 amino acids. The CDR3 protein is CAISEDSGDDYGYTF. The CDR3 DNA sequence: TGTGCCATCAGTGAAGATTCGGGGGATGACTATGGCTACACCTTC.

In the case of this clonotype: A junction end diverges from the germline sequence, so it may reflect a read error. CDR3 protein: CASSPGRNTGEQFF. The CDR3 coding sequence is TGTGCCAGCAGCCCAGGACGCAACACCGGGGAGCAGTTTTTT. V gene TRBV14 combines with J gene TRBJ2-2, with D possibly matching TRBD2 (5 bases). Per the germline V gene, CDR1 is SGHDN and CDR2 is FVKESK. The CDR3 loop spans 14 amino acids.

Remarks on this clonotype: A read error may explain this, as a much larger clone is one base away. The chain carries TRBV11-2 and TRBJ2-1, with a weak D call TRBD2 (6 bases). This CDR3 region has 15 residues. From germline, CDR1 is SGHAT and CDR2 FQNNGV. Here the CDR3 DNA reads TGTACCAGCAGCTTAGATCCAACGGGGGTCAATGAGCAGTTCTTC. Protein sequence: CTSSLDPTGVNEQFF.

With respect to this clonotype: The CDR3 end shows no conserved phenylalanine or tryptophan, and so a read error is likely. The limits of the CDR3 on the DNA are not certain, so only TCRdb's listed CDR3 is given. V and J are TRBV4-3 and TRBJ2-7; the D call TRBD1 from the table was never checked on the DNA. A total of 18 residues make up the CDR3, ends included. Per the germline V gene, CDR1 is LGHNA and CDR2 is YSLEER. The CDR3 reads CASNQAVTGGHISYEQYL.

Many counts were recorded for this clonotype. The V gene is TRBV6-5, the J gene TRBJ2-3, with TRBD2 as a possible D gene (5 bases). V was trimmed by 7 bases and J by 4 bases, leaving 15 bases between them. The CDR3 extends over 14 amino acids. Germline CDR1 is MNHEY and CDR2 is SVGAGI. CDR3 bases: TGTGCCAGCATCAGATTATCGGGGTCAGATACGCAGTATTTT. Translation gives CASIRLSGSDTQYF.

Only a few counts were recorded for this clonotype. One junction end does not reproduce the germline sequence, and a read error may be involved. The chain joins TRBV30 to TRBJ1-1; D not certain. The germline V gene has CDR1 GTSNPN and CDR2 SVGIG (reference sequence). The CDR3 has 13 residues. The CDR3 loop is CAWSVSGCTEAFF. For the CDR3, the DNA is TGTGCCTGGAGTGTCTCGGGCTGCACTGAGGCTTTCTTT.

About this clonotype: Mismatch with germline at one junction end may stem from a read error. This chain joins TRBV4-3 and TRBJ1-2; the D gene is possibly TRBD1 (5 bases). The CDR3 loop spans 20 amino acids. Germline CDR1 and CDR2: LGHNA and YSLEER. CDR3 nucleotide sequence: TGCGCCAGCAACCAAGGCGAAGGAAGGGGCAGGACCGCTACTAACTTTGGATACACCTTC. Translated, it gives CASNQGEGRGRTATNFGYTF.

On this clonotype: Since no conserved phenylalanine or tryptophan closes the CDR3, a read error is the likely cause. The DNA is omitted, as the CDR3 cannot be located on it reliably, and the CDR3 follows TCRdb's listing. The chain carries TRBV11-3 and TRBJ2-1; the table assigns TRBD1, which was not confirmed against the DNA. Germline V CDR1 and CDR2: SGHNT, YENEEA. The CDR3 spans 13 residues, counting both ends. This CDR3 is CASSLDGNDEQLL.

By its share, this clonotype is medium-sized (0.01 to 0.1%). The chain employs TRBV12-3 or TRBV12-4 and TRBJ2-7, with D tentatively TRBD1 (6 bases). V lost 1 base and J 1 base, leaving 8 bases between the germline ends. CDR3 size: 14 residues. CDR3 in DNA: TGTGCCAGCAGTTTAGGTGGACAGTCCTACGAGCAGTACTTC. This sequence encodes CASSLGGQSYEQYF.

This chain joins TRBV19 and TRBJ1-2; D remains ambiguous. V was cut by 6 bases and J by 8 bases, with 19 bases left in between. The V gene's germline CDR1 is LNHDA and CDR2 SQIVND (reference sequence). This CDR3 contains 14 residues. As DNA, the CDR3 is TGTGCCAGTAGCGCGGGTGATAGGGCTCAAGGCTACACCTTC. Its translation is CASSAGDRAQGYTF.

As regards this clonotype: This may arise from a read error, as a much more abundant clone is one base away. No conserved phenylalanine or tryptophan is present at the end of the CDR3, so a read error is the likely explanation. V is TRBV11-2 and J is TRBJ1-1; D may be TRBD1 (6 bases). Trimming removed 5 bases at V and 8 bases at J, with 9 bases between. Germline V lookup: CDR1 SGHAT, CDR2 FQNNGV. The CDR3 covers 11 residues. The CDR3 loop reads CASSPGTEAFI. The DNA for the CDR3 is TGTGCCAGCAGCCCCGGGACAGAAGCTTTCATT.

A single count supports this clonotype. At one of its ends the junction is not consistent with the germline gene, which may arise from a read error. J is TRBJ2-6 and V is TRBV11-3, with D tentatively TRBD1 or TRBD2 (5 bases each). This CDR3 has 16 residues. Germline V lookup: CDR1 SGHNT, CDR2 YENEEA. CDR3 protein: CASSFGGSAGGNVLTF. The CDR3 DNA is TGTGCCAGCAGCTTCGGTGGGTCGGCTGGGGGCAACGTCCTGACTTTC.

Comment on this clonotype: It is likely a read error, because the conserved phenylalanine at the end of the CDR3 is missing. The V and J genes are TRBV6-7 and TRBJ2-4; no clear D. TRBV6-7 belongs to the ORF category, with a function that is uncertain. With 0 bases removed from V and 1 base from J, the gap between germline ends came to 22 bases. CDR3 length: 20 amino acids. This CDR3 is CASSYSSTEAPYRAKNIQYV. The DNA for the CDR3 is TGTGCCAGCAGTTACTCATCGACGGAAGCACCCTATCGCGCCAAAAACATTCAGTACGTC.

For this clonotype: The missing conserved phenylalanine or tryptophan at the end of this CDR3 makes a read error likely. The rearrangement links TRBV6-5 to TRBJ2-7; D gene unclear. CDR1 is MNHEY, CDR2 SVGAGI, per germline. This CDR3 has 15 amino acids. Trimming shortened V by 2 bases and J by 0 bases, and 11 bases separated the two germline ends. The CDR3 nucleotides are TGTGCCAGCAGTTACAAGGATAGCATCTCCTACGAGCAGTACTCC. It yields the protein CASSYKDSISYEQYS.

On this clonotype: This likely comes from a read error, as the CDR3 has no conserved phenylalanine or tryptophan at its end. It is unclear where the CDR3 begins or ends on the DNA, so no DNA is shown, and the CDR3 is as TCRdb lists it. The chain combines TRBV24-1 with TRBJ2-5; the D call TRBD1 from the table was never checked on the DNA. CDR1 and CDR2 from the germline V gene are KGHDR and SFDVKD. The CDR3 is 13 amino acids long, termini counted. CDR3 residues: CATSDPGGTHLYS.